This is a list of T cell receptor beta chains from one sample in a study of identical twins. TCRdb ran MiXCR on the 5' RACE reads and lists one entry per CDR3 protein. The sample lists under 400,000 distinct CDR3 sequences; approximately 8.7% were seen once. Sequencing was carried out using naive T cells sorted from blood. All receptors come from a woman aged 50 to 60 in good health. CDR3s include the opening cysteine and the closing phenylalanine or tryptophan. The D gene is left open where the match is weak. The size of a clone is reported for some rows only, either as once, few or many, or as a class for expanded clones.

>TRBV20-1|NA|TRBD1|TRBJ1-5
TGCAGTGCTAGACCCATAATACGGGACAGGCCAAGAGGGAACGGTCAGCCCCAGCATTTT
CSARPIIRDRPRGNGQPQHF
>TRBV12-5|few|NA|TRBJ1-4
TGTGCTAGTGCCGATGGAAATGAAAAACTGTTTTTT
CASADGNEKLFF
>TRBV12-3/TRBV12-4|many|TRBD2|TRBJ2-2
TGTGCCACCCGACTAGCGGGAAATTCCGGGGAGCTGTTTTTT
CATRLAGNSGELFF
>TRBV12-3/TRBV12-4|NA|TRBD2|TRBJ2-3
TGTGCCACAGGACTAGCGGCACTGATATACACGCAGTATTTT
CATGLAALIYTQYF
>TRBV5-1|NA|TRBD2|TRBJ2-7
TGCGCCAGCAGCTTGGCGCTAGCGGGAGGCACGACTCTCTCCTACGAGCAGTACTTC
CASSLALAGGTTLSYEQYF
>TRBV27|NA|TRBD1|TRBJ2-7
TGTGCCAGCAGTGGGCTACAGGGGGCGGGAGAGCAGTACTTC
CASSGLQGAGEQYF
>TRBV12-3/TRBV12-4|few|NA|TRBJ2-2
TGTGCCAGCAGTGCCCCTGCAGCTCGGCGGGCGCGGAGCACCGGGGAGCTGTTTTTT
CASSAPAARRARSTGELFF
>TRBV14|many|NA|TRBJ2-5
TGTGCCAGCAGCCCAGCTCTGGAGACCCAGTACTTC
CASSPALETQYF
>TRBV10-2|NA|NA|TRBJ2-1
TGCGCCAGTCGCCTAGCCGGGGAGCAGTTCTTC
CASRLAGEQFF
>TRBV11-1|few|NA|TRBJ2-1
TGTGCCAGCAGCTCAAGGGGCCAAAGGGATGAGCAGTTCTTC
CASSSRGQRDEQFF
>TRBV29-1|few|NA|TRBJ1-1
TGCAGCGTTGCATTGAGGGCAATGGGGACTGTGGAAGCTTTCTTT
CSVALRAMGTVEAFF
>TRBV5-1|few|NA|TRBJ2-2
TGCGCCAGCAGGCTAACCGGCGGTGTCGCGAACACCGGGGAGCTGTTTTTT
CASRLTGGVANTGELFF
>TRBV19|NA|NA|TRBJ1-3
TGTGCCAGTAGTATGGTCGATTCCGGAAACACCATATATTTT
CASSMVDSGNTIYF
>TRBV5-1|NA|NA|TRBJ2-5
TGCGCCAGCAGCACACAGGGCGGAGAGACCCAGTACTTC
CASSTQGGETQYF
>TRBV12-3/TRBV12-4|few|TRBD2|TRBJ2-7
TGTGCCAGCAGTCCCGGGACTATGACATATAACTACGAGCAGTACTTC
CASSPGTMTYNYEQYF
>TRBV6-5|few|TRBD1|TRBJ2-2
TGTGCCAGCAGTTACTCGATAGGGACAGGGTTTACCGGGGAGCTGTTTTTT
CASSYSIGTGFTGELFF
>TRBV5-6|many|NA|TRBJ2-1
TGTGCCAGCAAGCTTGAGGGAGCAGCAGAGCAGTTCTTC
CASKLEGAAEQFF
>TRBV4-1|few|NA|TRBJ2-2
TGCGCCAGCAACAGGGTTGGCGGGGAGCTGTTTTTT
CASNRVGGELFF
>TRBV10-2|many|NA|TRBJ2-1
TGCGCCAGCAGTGAGGACCCACTCGGTGAGCAGTTCTTC
CASSEDPLGEQFF
>TRBV5-6|many|NA|TRBJ1-2
TGTGCCAGCAGCTCCTCGGTCGGGGACGACTATGGCTACACCTTC
CASSSSVGDDYGYTF
>TRBV6-4|many|NA|TRBJ1-6
TGTGCCAGCAGTGCTAAGGACAATTCACCCCTCCACTTT
CASSAKDNSPLHF
>TRBV7-9|NA|NA|TRBJ2-2
TGTGCCAGCAGCTTTTTGGGCCGGGCCGGGGAGCTGTTTTTT
CASSFLGRAGELFF
>TRBV27|many|NA|TRBJ2-7
TGTGCCAGCAGTCCCTTAGACTCGATCTACGAGCAGTACTTC
CASSPLDSIYEQYF
>TRBV18|NA|TRBD1|TRBJ1-1
TGTGCCAGCTCACCGTTGACAGGGGTGGGAATGAACACTGAAGCTTTCTTT
CASSPLTGVGMNTEAFF
>TRBV6-6|many|NA|TRBJ2-1
TGTGCCAGCACACCGGACAGCCCATACAATGAGCAGTTCTTC
CASTPDSPYNEQFF
>TRBV2|NA|TRBD2|TRBJ2-1
TGTGCCAGCAGACTAGCGGGAGGGCCTTTGTATGAGCAGTTCTTC
CASRLAGGPLYEQFF
>TRBV4-1|few|NA|TRBJ2-1
TGCGCCAGCAGCCAAGGCAGCCCAAATGAGCAGTTCTTC
CASSQGSPNEQFF
>TRBV7-9|many|NA|TRBJ2-3
TGTGCCAGCTCGCCAGATACGCAGTATTTT
CASSPDTQYF
>TRBV20-1|NA|TRBD2|TRBJ2-1
TGCAGTGCTAGAGTCATCCTCGGGACTAGCGGGAATAATGAGCAGTTCTTC
CSARVILGTSGNNEQFF
>TRBV27|many|NA|TRBJ2-2
TGTGCCAGCAGTCTCCCTGGGGCCGGGGAGCTGTTTTTT
CASSLPGAGELFF
>TRBV27|NA|NA|TRBJ2-7
TGTGCCAGCCGGGCTCTGAACTACGAGCAGTACTTC
CASRALNYEQYF
>TRBV7-9|NA|TRBD1|TRBJ1-1
TGTGCCAGCAGCTTAGAGGACAGGGACCACACTGAAGCTTTCTTT
CASSLEDRDHTEAFF
>TRBV27|many|NA|TRBJ2-3
TGTGCCAGCAGTTCCCCAATGGGGGGGCGATATACGCAGTATTTT
CASSSPMGGRYTQYF
>TRBV12-3/TRBV12-4|few|TRBD1|TRBJ2-3
TGTGCCAGCAGTCAGGAAGACAGGGGAACAGATACGCAGTATTTT
CASSQEDRGTDTQYF
>TRBV10-2|few|TRBD2|TRBJ2-2
TGCGCCAGCAGCCGTCGACAAAAGACTAGCGGGAGCGCCTCGAGCACCGGGGAGCTGTTTTTT
CASSRRQKTSGSASSTGELFF
>TRBV5-4|once|NA|TRBJ2-1
TGTGCCAGCAGCTTTAGGGCAGGGAATGAGCAGTTCTTC
CASSFRAGNEQFF
>TRBV4-1|few|NA|TRBJ1-5
TGCGCCAGCAGCCCGTCGGGGGACCAAGGTCAGCCCCAGCATTTT
CASSPSGDQGQPQHF
>TRBV29-1|few|NA|TRBJ1-4
TGCAGCGCAAAAGCCGGGAATAAGGGGGAAAAACTGTTTTTT
CSAKAGNKGEKLFF
>TRBV12-3/TRBV12-4|NA|NA|TRBJ2-7
TGTGCCAGCAGTGCATCAGTGAAGTACGAGCAGTACTTC
CASSASVKYEQYF
>TRBV7-2|few|NA|TRBJ1-6
TGTGCCAGCAGCTTAGAGACGTCTTCACCCCTCCACTTT
CASSLETSSPLHF
>TRBV29-1|few|NA|TRBJ2-7
TGCAGCGTCAGATTGGGGGGCGAGCAGTACTTC
CSVRLGGEQYF
>TRBV5-5|few|NA|TRBJ2-2
TGTGCCAGCAGCTTTTTAGACGGCGGGTCTGGGAGCACCGGGGAGCTGTTTTTT
CASSFLDGGSGSTGELFF
>TRBV6-6|many|NA|TRBJ2-3
TGTGCCAGCTCCCAGCCCCCAGATACGCAGTATTTT
CASSQPPDTQYF
>TRBV14|NA|NA|TRBJ2-5
TGTGCCAGCAGCCAATGGCAGGGACAAGAGACCCAGTACTTC
CASSQWQGQETQYF